The entry below describes one TCR beta chain. Its antigen is currently not known. Base quality data are lacking; no much larger clone is found one base away. Via the germline V gene, CDR1 is KGHSH and CDR2 LQKENI. Reading from cysteine to phenylalanine, the CDR3 counts 15 amino acids. Of all the DNA, just the CDR3 is kept, 45 bases in frame from base 1. Trimming at the junction amounts to 0 bases on V and 8 bases on J, and the germline ends lie 16 bases apart. This sample is drawn from a study of immune evolution from preneoplasia to lung adenocarcinoma (dated by TCRdb to the early 2020s). At the level of the whole study: HLA loss of heterozygosity was observed in about 7%, 15% and 30% of AIS, MIA and ADC lesions, respectively, and was not observed in any AAH lesions. The study used immune gene expression, TCR sequencing and multiplex immunofluorescence to profile the immune contexture of lung adenocarcinoma precursors and invasive adenocarcinoma. Resected precursor lesions (AAH, AIS, MIA) and invasive adenocarcinomas were compared with paired morphologically normal lung tissue. Sample size was based on specimen availability rather than a prior power calculation. The immune data were integrated with whole exome sequencing and methylation data obtained from the same cohort of nodules. The overall cohort was made up of around 50 patients with pulmonary nodules who had surgical resection. TCR sequencing data were obtained from under 60 patients. According to the study, some 100 samples went through TCR sequencing. POLYSOLVER was used to infer class I HLA alleles from exome data, and LOHHLA was used to detect allele-specific HLA loss. Study-level results and caveats: The highest top T cell clone frequencies were observed in normal lung, and a progressive decrease in top T cell clone frequencies appeared to occur from AAH through AIS, MIA and invasive adenocarcinoma. Clonality was highest in normal lung, while later-stage lesions appeared to show lower clonality but higher T cell density and diversity. Because all patients came from Japan and China, whether the findings apply to Western populations was uncertain. Compared with EGFR-mutant or double wild-type lesions, KRAS-mutant nodules had the highest T cell clonality. The findings rested on association rather than direct causation, and larger cohorts with long-term follow-up and longitudinal biopsies were considered necessary.

The immunoSEQ hsTCRbeta Kit was used to sequence TCR beta CDR3 regions from DNA. The paper's processing steps were these. TCR sequencing data were analysed with the ImmunoSEQ Analyzer. T cell clonality was defined as 1 minus Pielou's evenness, calculated on productive rearrangements. To measure T cell diversity, the inverse Simpson index was applied to productive templates. T cell density was defined as TCR beta template counts normalized to usable DNA, with usable DNA estimated by amplification and sequencing of housekeeping genes. Two-sided Kruskal-Wallis tests were used to compare TCR metrics across histologic stages. Entries here come from immuneACCESS through TCRdb and include only in-frame sequences with V and J called. Some clones fail to appear in such tables; in the studies checked, an unresolved V gene covers under half of the shortfall, and the cause of the remainder is unknown. Clonal size and the V and J genes are those of that table, whereas D and trimming came from the DNA. The sample table contains 10,000 or so clones; only one count was recorded for around 79% of them. Jointly, the top ten make up roughly 9% of the sample.

Between about 2014 and 2018, the patients underwent resection in either Japan or China. The histologic diagnosis of each case was independently confirmed on H&E slides by two lung cancer pathologists. For nucleic acid extraction, premalignant or tumor cells were enriched by macro-dissection following pathologic assessment. FFPE tissue was used for DNA isolation with the AllPrep DNA/RNA FFPE Kit. The sequence was collected from a donor at least 70 years old with lung adenocarcinoma. The chain links TRBV18 with TRBJ1-2, with TRBD1 tentatively as D gene (6 bases match). The material sequenced was FFPE minimally invasive lung adenocarcinoma tissue. Interpreted using the paper, the cell subset or site label stands for: micro-invasive lung adenocarcinoma (MIA). The DNA sequence follows: TGTGCCAGCTCACCACCGACAGGATTGGGGGGGGGCTACACCTTC. The resulting protein is CASSPPTGLGGGYTF.